These T cell receptor beta chains were read from a single sample in a study of CD8 T cells in Susac syndrome. TCRdb recomputed calls from the immunoSEQ multiplex PCR reads with MiXCR, one row per CDR3 protein. The sample lists 250,000 to 300,000 distinct CDR3 sequences, around 91% seen once, with roughly 0.17% in the top ten. The sample was CD8+ T cells from PBMCs. These receptors came from a human donor with multiple sclerosis. The CDR3 runs from the conserved cysteine through the conserved F or W. Fields, in order: D gene, V gene, J gene, clone size, CDR3 DNA, CDR3 protein. The D gene is left open where the match is weak. The size of a clone is reported for some rows only, either as once, few or many, or as a class for expanded clones.

d_gene: TRBD1; v_gene: TRBV28; j_gene: TRBJ1-5; abundance: NA; CDR3nt: TGTGCCAGCAGTCCCCCGGGACAGGGGGGCAATCAGCCCCAGCATTTT; CDR3aa: CASSPPGQGGNQPQHF
d_gene: NA; v_gene: TRBV28; j_gene: TRBJ2-7; abundance: NA; CDR3nt: TGTGCCAGCAGTCCACGGGGGCCAGCCTTGGGTATGGCCTACGAGCAGTACTTC; CDR3aa: CASSPRGPALGMAYEQYF
d_gene: NA; v_gene: TRBV20-1; j_gene: TRBJ2-7; abundance: NA; CDR3nt: TGCAGTGCTAGAGATGAGTCGGAAGGTCGTACCTACGAGCAGTACTTC; CDR3aa: CSARDESEGRTYEQYF
d_gene: NA; v_gene: TRBV14; j_gene: TRBJ1-1; abundance: NA; CDR3nt: TGTGCCAGCAGCCAAGGGGGCACCACTGAAGCTTTCTTT; CDR3aa: CASSQGGTTEAFF
d_gene: NA; v_gene: TRBV11-3; j_gene: TRBJ2-1; abundance: NA; CDR3nt: TGTGCCAGCAGCTTGGGGATTGGTCAGCAGTTCTTC; CDR3aa: CASSLGIGQQFF
d_gene: NA; v_gene: TRBV5-8; j_gene: TRBJ2-3; abundance: NA; CDR3nt: TGTGCCAGCAGCCATCGACCGGGACCGCGCACAGATACGCAGTATTTT; CDR3aa: CASSHRPGPRTDTQYF
d_gene: NA; v_gene: TRBV19; j_gene: TRBJ1-5; abundance: NA; CDR3nt: TGTGCCAGTACCCAACAAGGGTATCAACAGCCCCAGCATTTT; CDR3aa: CASTQQGYQQPQHF
d_gene: NA; v_gene: TRBV7-6; j_gene: TRBJ2-7; abundance: NA; CDR3nt: TGTGCCAGCAGCGCTAGTGCCCCCTACGAGCAGTACTTC; CDR3aa: CASSASAPYEQYF
d_gene: NA; v_gene: TRBV9; j_gene: TRBJ1-4; abundance: once; CDR3nt: TGTGCCAGCAGCGACAACGACGGGACGCTGTTTTTT; CDR3aa: CASSDNDGTLFF
d_gene: NA; v_gene: TRBV4-2; j_gene: TRBJ2-1; abundance: NA; CDR3nt: TGTGCCAGCAGCCAAGCCCGGGCTGGCCCTCGGGAGCAGTTCTTC; CDR3aa: CASSQARAGPREQFF
d_gene: NA; v_gene: TRBV28; j_gene: TRBJ2-7; abundance: NA; CDR3nt: TGTGCCAGCAGGCCCATAGGGCCCCGGTACGAGCAGTACTTC; CDR3aa: CASRPIGPRYEQYF
d_gene: TRBD1; v_gene: TRBV4-1; j_gene: TRBJ1-1; abundance: NA; CDR3nt: TGCGCCAGCAGCCCGGGACAGGGTGACACTGAAGCTTTCTTT; CDR3aa: CASSPGQGDTEAFF
d_gene: NA; v_gene: TRBV19; j_gene: TRBJ1-2; abundance: NA; CDR3nt: TGTGCCAGTAGTCCCCGCCGGCAGGCCGTCGGTGGCTACACCTTC; CDR3aa: CASSPRRQAVGGYTF
d_gene: NA; v_gene: TRBV30; j_gene: TRBJ1-2; abundance: once; CDR3nt: TGTGCCTGGAGTCCCATCCCGCGTGGCTACACCTTC; CDR3aa: CAWSPIPRGYTF
d_gene: NA; v_gene: TRBV9; j_gene: TRBJ2-7; abundance: NA; CDR3nt: TGTGCCAGCAGCGGAAACCGGGACACCACCTACGAGCAGTACTTC; CDR3aa: CASSGNRDTTYEQYF
d_gene: NA; v_gene: TRBV12-3/TRBV12-4; j_gene: TRBJ1-6; abundance: NA; CDR3nt: TGTGCCAGCAGCCGCGGCGGAGTCTCACCCCTCCACTTT; CDR3aa: CASSRGGVSPLHF
d_gene: NA; v_gene: TRBV13; j_gene: TRBJ2-7; abundance: NA; CDR3nt: TGTGCCAGCAGCTTTTCCCCCGGGACGGGCACCTACGAGCAGTACTTC; CDR3aa: CASSFSPGTGTYEQYF
d_gene: TRBD2; v_gene: TRBV7-3; j_gene: TRBJ2-2; abundance: NA; CDR3nt: TGTGCCAGCAGCTTAATAGCGGGGACAACCGGGGAGCTGTTTTTT; CDR3aa: CASSLIAGTTGELFF
d_gene: NA; v_gene: TRBV7-8; j_gene: TRBJ2-2; abundance: NA; CDR3nt: TGTGCCAGCAGCTTAGGGACCAACAGGGTTGACACCGGGGAGCTGTTTTTT; CDR3aa: CASSLGTNRVDTGELFF
d_gene: NA; v_gene: TRBV6-6; j_gene: TRBJ2-6; abundance: once; CDR3nt: TGTGCCAGTCAGGGGAGGGGCTCCTCTGGGGCCAACGTCCTGACTTTC; CDR3aa: CASQGRGSSGANVLTF
d_gene: TRBD2; v_gene: TRBV27; j_gene: TRBJ2-1; abundance: NA; CDR3nt: TGTGCCAGCAGTTTAAGAGTGGAGGGAGGGCCCGATGAGCAGTTCTTC; CDR3aa: CASSLRVEGGPDEQFF
d_gene: NA; v_gene: TRBV30; j_gene: TRBJ1-1; abundance: NA; CDR3nt: TGTGCCTGGAACCTAAAAGGTGGTTTCACTGAAGCTTTCTTT; CDR3aa: CAWNLKGGFTEAFF
d_gene: TRBD2; v_gene: TRBV27; j_gene: TRBJ2-5; abundance: NA; CDR3nt: TGTGCCAGCAGTTCACTCGGACTAGCGGGAACGCAAGAGACCCAGTACTTC; CDR3aa: CASSSLGLAGTQETQYF
d_gene: TRBD2; v_gene: TRBV29-1; j_gene: TRBJ2-3; abundance: NA; CDR3nt: TGCAGCGTTGGTGGACTAGCGGGACCAGATACGCAGTATTTT; CDR3aa: CSVGGLAGPDTQYF
d_gene: NA; v_gene: TRBV20-1; j_gene: TRBJ2-3; abundance: NA; CDR3nt: TGCAGTGCTAGAGATGGGCTCATCGGGATCACAGATACGCAGTATTTT; CDR3aa: CSARDGLIGITDTQYF
d_gene: NA; v_gene: TRBV15; j_gene: TRBJ2-3; abundance: NA; CDR3nt: TGTGCCACCAGCAGTGGGTTAAGCGGCACAGATACGCAGTATTTT; CDR3aa: CATSSGLSGTDTQYF
d_gene: NA; v_gene: TRBV3-1; j_gene: TRBJ2-1; abundance: NA; CDR3nt: TGTGCCAGCAGCCAAGAGTCTCTTTTCGGGCGGGGACCTAACAATGAGCAGTTCTTC; CDR3aa: CASSQESLFGRGPNNEQFF
d_gene: TRBD1; v_gene: TRBV4-3; j_gene: TRBJ1-1; abundance: NA; CDR3nt: TGCGCCAGCAGCCAAGACAGGGGGCAGGGGAACACTGAAGCTTTCTTT; CDR3aa: CASSQDRGQGNTEAFF
d_gene: NA; v_gene: TRBV29-1; j_gene: TRBJ2-7; abundance: NA; CDR3nt: TGCAGCGTTAGTGGGGCTACCTCCTACGAGCAGTACTTC; CDR3aa: CSVSGATSYEQYF
d_gene: TRBD2; v_gene: TRBV15; j_gene: TRBJ2-4; abundance: NA; CDR3nt: TGTGCCACCAGGCCGACTAGCGGCAAAAACATTCAGTACTTC; CDR3aa: CATRPTSGKNIQYF
d_gene: NA; v_gene: TRBV5-1; j_gene: TRBJ2-1; abundance: NA; CDR3nt: TGCGCCAGCAGCGGATTCAGGGCCTACAATGAGCAGTTCTTC; CDR3aa: CASSGFRAYNEQFF
d_gene: TRBD1; v_gene: TRBV19; j_gene: TRBJ1-2; abundance: NA; CDR3nt: TGTGCCAGTAGTACGGTTTCCGACAGGGGCGACCTCTATGGCTACACCTTC; CDR3aa: CASSTVSDRGDLYGYTF
d_gene: NA; v_gene: TRBV30; j_gene: TRBJ2-5; abundance: few; CDR3nt: TGTGCCTGGAGTCGAACCCATCAAGAGACCCAGTACTTC; CDR3aa: CAWSRTHQETQYF